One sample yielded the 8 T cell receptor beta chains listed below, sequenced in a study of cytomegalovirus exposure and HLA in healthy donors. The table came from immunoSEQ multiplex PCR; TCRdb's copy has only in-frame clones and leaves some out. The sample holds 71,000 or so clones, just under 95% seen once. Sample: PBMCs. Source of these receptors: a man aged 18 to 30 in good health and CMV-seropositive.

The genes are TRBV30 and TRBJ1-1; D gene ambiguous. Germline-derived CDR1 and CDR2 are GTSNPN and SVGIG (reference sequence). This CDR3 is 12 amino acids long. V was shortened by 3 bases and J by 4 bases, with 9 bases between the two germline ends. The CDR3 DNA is TGTGCCTGGAGAGCTCCAAGCACTGAAGCTTTCTTT. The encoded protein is CAWRAPSTEAFF.

CDR3 bases: TGTGCCAGCAGAGGACAGGGGGTCCACGAGCAGTACTTC. This encodes CASRGQGVHEQYF. This sequence joins TRBV6-1 and TRBJ2-7; 10 bases align to TRBD1. The V gene's germline CDR1 is MNHNS and CDR2 SASEGT. There are 13 residues in the CDR3. J was trimmed by 5 bases and V by 6 bases; bases with no gene match: 4.

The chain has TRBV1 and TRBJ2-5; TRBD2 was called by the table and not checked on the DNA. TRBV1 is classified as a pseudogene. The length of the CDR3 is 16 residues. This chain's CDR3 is CTSSQGPSGGLETQYF. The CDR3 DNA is TGCACCAGCAGCCAAGGGCCTAGCGGGGGTTTAGAGACCCAGTACTTC.

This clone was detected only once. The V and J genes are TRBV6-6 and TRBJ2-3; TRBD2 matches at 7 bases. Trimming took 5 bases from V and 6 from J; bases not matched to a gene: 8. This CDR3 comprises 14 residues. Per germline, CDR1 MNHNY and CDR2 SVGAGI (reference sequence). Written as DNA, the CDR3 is TGTGCCAGCAGTCGGGGTCGGGGGGTCGATACGCAGTATTTT. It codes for CASSRGRGVDTQYF.

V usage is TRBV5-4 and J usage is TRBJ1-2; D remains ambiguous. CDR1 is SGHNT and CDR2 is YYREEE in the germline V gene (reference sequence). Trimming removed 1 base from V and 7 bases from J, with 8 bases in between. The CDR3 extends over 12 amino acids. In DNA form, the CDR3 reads TGTGCCAGCAGCTTGCCCGGTATTGGCTACACCTTC. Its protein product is CASSLPGIGYTF.

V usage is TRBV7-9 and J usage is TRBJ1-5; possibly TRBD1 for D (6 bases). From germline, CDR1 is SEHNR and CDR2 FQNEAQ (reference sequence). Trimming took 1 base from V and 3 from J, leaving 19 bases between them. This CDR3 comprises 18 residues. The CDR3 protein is CASSLDTGTTVYNQPQHF. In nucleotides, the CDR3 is TGTGCCAGCAGCTTAGATACAGGGACAACCGTGTACAATCAGCCCCAGCATTTT.

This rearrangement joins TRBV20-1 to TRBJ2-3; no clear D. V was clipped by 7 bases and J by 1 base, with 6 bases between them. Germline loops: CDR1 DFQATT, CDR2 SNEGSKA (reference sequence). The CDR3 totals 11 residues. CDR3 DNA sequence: TGCAGTGGGGCCCGCACAGATACGCAGTATTTT. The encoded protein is CSGARTDTQYF.

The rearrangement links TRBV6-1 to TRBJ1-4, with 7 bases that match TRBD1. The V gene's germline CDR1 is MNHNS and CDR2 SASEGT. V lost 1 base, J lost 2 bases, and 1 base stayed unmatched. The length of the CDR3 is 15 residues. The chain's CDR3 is CASSEETGTNEKLFF. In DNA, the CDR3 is TGTGCCAGCAGTGAAGAGACAGGGACTAATGAAAAACTGTTTTTT.